The next 4 T cell receptor beta chains were all read from a single sample in a study of cytomegalovirus exposure and HLA in healthy donors. Primers for the PCR totalled 60 Vbeta and 13 Jbeta. The protocol was immunoSEQ multiplex PCR, while the TCRdb copy is restricted to in-frame clones and leaves out a portion. The ten most abundant clones cover 1.5% to 2.5% of a sample with under 150,000 clones. The specimen sequenced was PBMCs. The receptors shown here come from an older woman in good health and CMV-seronegative.

The chain couples TRBV7-8 to TRBJ1-2; 7 bases agree with TRBD1. V lost 5 bases to trimming and J lost 6 bases; unmatched junction nucleotides: 12. The CDR3 is 15 amino acids. Germline CDR1 is SGHVS and CDR2 is FQNEAQ. CDR3 loop: CASSRGSGQLDGYTF. In DNA, the CDR3 is TGTGCCAGCAGCCGAGGATCGGGACAGCTCGATGGCTACACCTTC.

The chain joins TRBV20-1 to TRBJ2-1; the match to TRBD2 covers 8 bases. Per germline, CDR1 DFQATT and CDR2 SNEGSKA (reference sequence). The CDR3 runs 11 residues. Trimming removed 3 bases from V and 14 bases from J; junction bases left unmatched: 6. The CDR3 DNA reads as TGCAGTGCTAGCGGGGGGGCCAAGGAGTTCTTC. It codes for CSASGGAKEFF.

The chain carries TRBV5-4 and TRBJ1-2; weak D call: TRBD1 (5 bases). Trimming shortened V by 5 bases and J by 6 bases, and 14 bases separated the two germline ends. CDR3 length equals 13 residues. CDR1 and CDR2 (germline): SGHNT, YYREEE (reference sequence). The CDR3 reads CASRSQGADGYTF. CDR3 sequence (DNA): TGTGCCAGCAGGTCCCAGGGTGCTGATGGCTACACCTTC.

This chain uses TRBV5-6 with TRBJ1-2, with D tentatively TRBD1 (6 bases). The V gene's germline CDR1 is SGHDT and CDR2 YYEEEE. V gave up 0 bases and J gave up 6 bases, with 12 bases separating them. There are 14 residues in the CDR3. The chain's CDR3 is CASSLAAGEHGYTF. CDR3 coding DNA: TGTGCCAGCAGCTTGGCAGCAGGGGAACATGGCTACACCTTC. The full variable domain, in which reference TRBV5-6 and TRBJ1-2 provide the parts outside the CDR3, is DAGVTQSPTHLIKTRGQQVTLRCSPKSGHDTVSWYQQALGQGPQFIFQYYEEEERQRGNFPDRFSGHQFPNYSSELNVNALLLGDSALYLCASSLAAGEHGYTFGSGTRLTVV.